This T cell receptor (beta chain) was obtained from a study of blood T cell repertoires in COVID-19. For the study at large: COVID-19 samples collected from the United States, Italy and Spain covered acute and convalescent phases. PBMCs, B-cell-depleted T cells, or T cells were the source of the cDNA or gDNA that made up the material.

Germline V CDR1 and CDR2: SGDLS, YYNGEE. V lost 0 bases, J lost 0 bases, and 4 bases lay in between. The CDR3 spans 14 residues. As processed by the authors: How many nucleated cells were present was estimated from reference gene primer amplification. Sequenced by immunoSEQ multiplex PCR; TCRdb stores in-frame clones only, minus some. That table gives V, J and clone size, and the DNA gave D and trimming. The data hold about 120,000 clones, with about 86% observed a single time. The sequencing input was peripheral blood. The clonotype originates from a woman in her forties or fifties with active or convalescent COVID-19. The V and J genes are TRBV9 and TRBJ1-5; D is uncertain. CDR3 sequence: CASSVGASNQPQHF. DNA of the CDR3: TGTGCCAGCAGCGTAGGGGCTAGCAATCAGCCCCAGCATTTT.